One and the same sample provided the 3 T cell receptor beta chains below, sequenced in a study of T-cell memory formation after mild COVID-19. TCRdb used MiXCR to reprocess the 5' RACE reads, holding one entry per CDR3 protein. Among roughly 600,000 distinct CDR3 sequences listed, approximately 19% were seen once. Material: PBMCs or a T cell subset sorted from them (not recorded which). These receptors were taken from an adult woman who had mild COVID-19 (a few samples of this study predate the infection). Cell type and time point are not known.

This clonotype was observed a handful of times. The CDR3 is CASSQLRTSSGSGAGELFF. The CDR3 DNA sequence: TGCGCCAGCAGCCAGCTGAGAACAAGTAGCGGGAGCGGAGCGGGGGAGCTGTTTTTT. This chain uses TRBV4-3 with TRBJ2-2, with 9 positions matching TRBD2. Germline trimming cut 3 bases from V and 8 bases from J; bases unmatched to any gene: 19. CDR3 length: 19 amino acids. Germline CDR1 and CDR2: LGHNA and YSLEER.

This clonotype was recorded at least ten times. The V and J genes are TRBV24-1 and TRBJ1-5; no clear D. CDR3 size: 12 residues. The V gene's germline CDR1 is KGHDR and CDR2 SFDVKD. Trimming left V 1 base short and J 4 bases short, with 1 base between. CDR3 residues: CATSDFNQPQHF. CDR3 nucleotides: TGTGCCACCAGTGATTTTAATCAGCCCCAGCATTTT.

This clonotype was counted a few times. The chain links TRBV6-6 to TRBJ2-7; D is tentatively TRBD1 or TRBD2 (5 bases each). The germline gives CDR1 MNHNY, CDR2 SVGAGI (reference sequence). V was trimmed by 7 bases and J by 0 bases, leaving 13 bases between them. CDR3 length: 14 residues. CDR3 loop: CASISAGSSYEQYF. In nucleotides, the CDR3 is TGTGCCAGCATTTCTGCAGGGAGCTCCTACGAGCAGTACTTC.